One and the same sample provided the 27 T cell receptor beta chains below, sequenced in a study of Ad26.COV2.S vaccination and SARS-CoV-2 variants. Sequencing was performed with immunoSEQ multiplex PCR; in TCRdb, only in-frame clones are kept and a portion is missing. The data show about 400,000 clones, about 83% seen once. Treatment indicated: around 19 received Ad26.COV2.S at low or high dose, single or two shots; about 5 received placebo; per-sample allocation not given. Collection of samples fell on day 63 after the first vaccine or placebo injection. The specimen comprised peripheral blood, sampled in a trial of Ad26.COV2.S vaccine versus placebo. Receptors were obtained from a person aged 18-60 years who received the Ad26.COV2.S COVID-19 vaccine or a placebo.

The chain employs TRBV5-4 and TRBJ2-5; either TRBD1 or TRBD2 may supply D (6 bases each). CDR1 SGHNT and CDR2 YYREEE come from the germline V gene (reference sequence). CDR3 size: 16 residues. Trimming shortened V by 0 bases and J by 10 bases, and 22 bases separated the two germline ends. CDR3 protein: CASSLEEGGGGEGQYF. The CDR3, as DNA: TGTGCCAGCAGCTTGGAAGAGGGGGGCGGAGGAGAGGGCCAGTACTTC.

This chain connects TRBV2 to TRBJ1-5, with 8 bases aligning to TRBD1. Germline trimming cut 6 bases from V and 1 base from J; bases unmatched to any gene: 5. Germline V lookup: CDR1 SNHLY, CDR2 FYNNEI. The CDR3 has 15 amino acids. The CDR3 bases are TGTGCCAGCAGAGCAGGGGGCATAAGCAATCAGCCCCAGCATTTT. Translation gives CASRAGGISNQPQHF.

The chain is built from TRBV19 and TRBJ2-1; 12 positions match TRBD2. The V segment lost 11 bases and the J segment 10 bases; nucleotides outside the gene matches: 9. The germline V gene has CDR1 LNHDA and CDR2 SQIVND (reference sequence). There are 13 residues in the CDR3. The CDR3 coding sequence is TGTGCCTCGGGGGCTAGCGGGAGGGCCGAGCAGTTCTTC. Its protein is CASGASGRAEQFF.

The rearrangement links TRBV2 to TRBJ2-3; D may be TRBD1 (5 bases). Looked up from germline, CDR1 is SNHLY and CDR2 is FYNNEI. V was pared by 7 bases and J by 4 bases, with 12 bases between. CDR3 size: 13 residues. CDR3 bases: TGTGCCAGCATGGACGACAGCCCAGATACGCAGTATTTT. Translating gives CASMDDSPDTQYF. Looking up the rest from reference TRBV2 and TRBJ2-3 gives the full variable domain: EPEVTQTPSHQVTQMGQEVILRCVPISNHLYFYWYRQILGQKVEFLVSFYNNEISEKSEIFDDQFSVERPDGSNFTLKIRSTKLEDSAMYFCASMDDSPDTQYFGPGTRLTVL.

The chain employs TRBV12-5 and TRBJ2-5; D remains ambiguous. The CDR3 runs 13 residues. V shed 2 bases and J shed 5 bases, with 9 bases lying between them. CDR1 is LGHNT, CDR2 FRNRAP, per germline. CDR3 coding DNA: TGTGCTAGTGGTTTGAGGCTGGAGGAGACCCAGTACTTC. Amino acids: CASGLRLEETQYF. The whole variable domain, filled in from reference TRBV12-5 and TRBJ2-5, reads DARVTQTPRHKVTEMGQEVTMRCQPILGHNTVFWYRQTMMQGLELLAYFRNRAPLDDSGMPKDRFSAEMPDATLATLKIQPSEPRDSAVYFCASGLRLEETQYFGPGTRLLVL.

V usage is TRBV19 and J usage is TRBJ1-2, with a weak D call TRBD1 (6 bases). V was pared by 6 bases and J by 9 bases, with 29 bases between. This CDR3 region has 17 residues. Germline CDR1 and CDR2: LNHDA and SQIVND (reference sequence). The CDR3 loop is CASSKGRARGPGFRYTF. The CDR3 nucleotides read TGTGCCAGTAGCAAGGGAAGGGCCAGGGGCCCAGGGTTTCGCTACACCTTC.

The genes are TRBV5-1 and TRBJ2-1; weak D call: TRBD2 (5 bases). This CDR3 has 12 amino acids. Germline CDR1 and CDR2: SGHRS and YFSETQ. Trimming left V 4 bases short and J 4 bases short, with 6 bases between. The CDR3 reads CASSREYNEQFF. The CDR3, as DNA: TGCGCCAGCAGCCGGGAATACAATGAGCAGTTCTTC. Full variable domain (rest looked up from reference TRBV5-1 and TRBJ2-1): KAGVTQTPRYLIKTRGQQVTLSCSPISGHRSVSWYQQTPGQGLQFLFEYFSETQRNKGNFPGRFSGRQFSNSRSEMNVSTLELGDSALYLCASSREYNEQFFGPGTRLTVL.

This sequence joins TRBV27 and TRBJ2-7, with a possible D match to TRBD2 (6 bases). Trimming took 3 bases from V and 0 from J, leaving 12 bases between them. The germline CDR1 and CDR2 sequences are MNHEY and SMNVEV (reference sequence). This CDR3 comprises 15 residues. The CDR3 bases are TGTGCCAGCAGTTTGATACGGGGGAGCTCCTACGAGCAGTACTTC. Amino acids: CASSLIRGSSYEQYF.

The chain combines TRBV19 with TRBJ2-1; D is undetermined. The CDR3 spans 15 residues. V was pared by 4 bases and J by 7 bases, with 17 bases between. Germline V lookup: CDR1 LNHDA, CDR2 SQIVND (reference sequence). CDR3 DNA sequence: TGTGCCAGTAGTACACTGGGTACCTCTGTTAATGAGCAGTTCTTC. This translates into CASSTLGTSVNEQFF.

The genes are TRBV7-9 and TRBJ1-6; D remains ambiguous. Germline assignment: CDR1 SEHNR and CDR2 FQNEAQ (reference sequence). The CDR3 has 12 amino acids. V gave up 6 bases and J gave up 12 bases, with 12 bases separating them. The CDR3 DNA sequence: TGTGCCAGCAGTTTGCCTCCGAAACCCCTCCACTTT. Amino acid sequence: CASSLPPKPLHF.

The gene calls are TRBV7-3 and TRBJ1-1; D remains unclear. Trimming left V 8 bases short and J 5 bases short, with 9 bases between. The CDR3 is made up of 11 amino acids. The germline V gene encodes CDR1 SGHTA and CDR2 FQGTGA. This CDR3 reads CASGSFTEAFF. CDR3 bases: TGTGCCAGCGGGTCCTTTACTGAAGCTTTCTTT.

This rearrangement joins TRBV19 to TRBJ2-1; D unclear. The CDR3 is 12 amino acids. The V gene lost 10 bases and the J gene lost 9 bases, with 16 bases spanning the gap. Germline-derived CDR1 and CDR2 are LNHDA and SQIVND (reference sequence). CDR3 DNA: TGTGCCACTTCCATAGGAGAACTTGAGCAGTTCTTC. This encodes CATSIGELEQFF.

The genes are TRBV28 and TRBJ2-7; D not resolved. The ends were cut back, 3 bases at V and 5 bases at J, with 2 bases in the middle. From germline, CDR1 is MDHEN and CDR2 SYDVKM. There are 10 residues in the CDR3. DNA of the CDR3: TGTGCCAGCAGTTTCAACGAGCAGTACTTC. The encoded protein is CASSFNEQYF.

Written as DNA, the CDR3 is TGTGCCAGCAGCCGGACTAGCGGGAGTTCAGATACGCAGTATTTT. It specifies CASSRTSGSSDTQYF. The rearrangement links TRBV5-4 to TRBJ2-3; TRBD2 matches at 13 bases. V lost 4 bases, J lost 4 bases, and 3 bases stayed unmatched. Germline CDR1 and CDR2: SGHNT and YYREEE (reference sequence). The CDR3 loop spans 15 amino acids. The full variable domain, completed using reference TRBV5-4 and TRBJ2-3, is ETGVTQSPTHLIKTRGQQVTLRCSSQSGHNTVSWYQQALGQGPQFIFQYYREEENGRGNFPPRFSGLQFPNYSSELNVNALELDDSALYLCASSRTSGSSDTQYFGPGTRLTVL.

J is TRBJ1-2 and V is TRBV6-5, with D perhaps TRBD1 (5 bases). The CDR3 totals 13 residues. In germline, CDR1 is MNHEY, CDR2 SVGAGI. V dropped 6 bases and J dropped 3 bases, with 11 bases sitting between them. The CDR3 bases are TGTGCCAGCAGCCCGGGACGGTACTATGGCTACACCTTC. Protein product: CASSPGRYYGYTF.

The gene calls are TRBV11-2 and TRBJ2-4; unclear D gene. There are 11 residues in the CDR3. Trimming left V 6 bases short and J 9 bases short, with 9 bases between. Per germline, CDR1 SGHAT and CDR2 FQNNGV. Here the CDR3 reads CASRLHVIQYF. Here the CDR3 DNA reads TGTGCCAGCAGGTTACATGTCATTCAGTACTTC.

The J gene is TRBJ2-7, the V gene TRBV3-1 (or the pseudogene TRBV3-2), with 7 positions matching TRBD1. Per germline, CDR1 LGHDT and CDR2 YNNKEL (reference sequence). V lost 4 bases and J lost 1; bases outside the gene matches: 4. This CDR3 is built from 14 residues. The CDR3 bases are TGTGCCAGCAGCCCGCCGGGACAGTCCTACGAGCAGTACTTC. Amino acid sequence: CASSPPGQSYEQYF.

The genes are TRBV5-1 and TRBJ2-7, with a tentative D call TRBD1 (5 bases). Per germline, CDR1 SGHRS and CDR2 YFSETQ. The CDR3 runs 14 residues. Trimming stripped 4 bases from V and 1 base from J, with 12 bases between. The CDR3 coding sequence is TGCGCCAGCAGCATCCACGACAGATCCTACGAGCAGTACTTC. As protein: CASSIHDRSYEQYF.

This chain joins TRBV27 and TRBJ1-5; D call uncertain. The CDR3 contains 14 residues. V was shortened by 2 bases and J by 2 bases, with 7 bases between the two germline ends. Germline CDR1 reads MNHEY; CDR2 reads SMNVEV (reference sequence). CDR3 in amino acids: CASSLKVGNQPQHF. The CDR3 DNA follows: TGTGCCAGCAGTTTAAAGGTGGGCAATCAGCCCCAGCATTTT.

J is TRBJ1-6 and V is TRBV30; D not certain. From germline, CDR1 is GTSNPN and CDR2 SVGIG (reference sequence). CDR3 size: 16 residues. Trimming removed 5 bases at V and 0 bases at J, with 14 bases between. The CDR3 bases are TGTGCCTGGGGCGGATCACAGAGCTCCTATAATTCACCCCTCCACTTT. This sequence encodes CAWGGSQSSYNSPLHF.

The rearrangement uses TRBV10-2 and TRBJ1-5; D unclear. Trimming removed 2 bases at V and 7 bases at J, with 21 bases between. The CDR3 contains 17 residues. CDR1 and CDR2 (germline): WSHSY, SAAADI. For the CDR3, the DNA is TGCGCCAGCAGTGAGACCGGTAGTAGGCCCAAACGGCAGCCCCAGCATTTT. Protein: CASSETGSRPKRQPQHF.

This clone was recorded only once. The gene calls are TRBV7-9 and TRBJ2-2, with 7 bases that match TRBD1. Germline V gives CDR1 SEHNR, CDR2 FQNEAQ (reference sequence). The J segment lost 4 bases and the V segment lost 11 bases, leaving 13 bases of the junction unmatched. The CDR3 loop spans 15 amino acids. DNA of the CDR3: TGTGCCTCCAAGGGGGCAGGGTCTGGCACCGGGGAGCTGTTTTTT. The encoded protein is CASKGAGSGTGELFF. Full variable domain (remainder filled in from reference TRBV7-9 and TRBJ2-2): DTGVSQNPRHKITKRGQNVTFRCDPISEHNRLYWYRQTLGQGPEFLTYFQNEAQLEKSRLLSDRFSAERPKGSFSTLEIQRTEQGDSAMYLCASKGAGSGTGELFFGEGSRLTVL.

J is TRBJ1-2 and V is TRBV7-9, with 7 positions matching TRBD1. J lost 6 bases, V lost 2 bases, and 9 bases had no gene match. CDR1 is SEHNR and CDR2 is FQNEAQ in the germline V gene (reference sequence). The CDR3 totals 15 residues. In nucleotides, the CDR3 is TGTGCCAGCAGCTTAATAGGAGGGGGCATGGATGGCTACACCTTC. It is translated as CASSLIGGGMDGYTF. The complete variable domain, with remaining parts taken from reference TRBV7-9 and TRBJ1-2, reads DTGVSQNPRHKITKRGQNVTFRCDPISEHNRLYWYRQTLGQGPEFLTYFQNEAQLEKSRLLSDRFSAERPKGSFSTLEIQRTEQGDSAMYLCASSLIGGGMDGYTFGSGTRLTVV.

The rearrangement links TRBV18 to TRBJ2-5, with D possibly TRBD1 on 5 matching bases. Germline CDR1 KGHSH, CDR2 LQKENI. The CDR3 sequence is 13 residues long. V was shortened by 2 bases and J by 3 bases, with 7 bases between the two germline ends. In DNA, the CDR3 is TGTGCCAGCTCACCAGGGGCAGAAGAGACCCAGTACTTC. Protein product: CASSPGAEETQYF.

This chain joins TRBV7-2 and TRBJ2-7, with 8 positions matching TRBD2. Germline V gene lookup returns CDR1 SGHTA and CDR2 FQGNSA. The trim removed 1 base at V and 3 bases at J, leaving 8 bases unmatched. The CDR3 loop spans 16 amino acids. The CDR3 protein is CASSLVISGGGYEQYF. The CDR3, as DNA: TGTGCCAGCAGCTTAGTTATATCCGGGGGGGGCTACGAGCAGTACTTC.

V usage is TRBV11-2 and J usage is TRBJ2-3; D remains unclear. V was cut by 1 base and J by 0 bases, with 8 bases left in between. Germline assignment: CDR1 SGHAT and CDR2 FQNNGV. The CDR3 has 15 amino acids. This chain's CDR3 is CASSLGDLSTDTQYF. The CDR3 DNA reads TGTGCCAGCAGCTTAGGCGATCTAAGCACAGATACGCAGTATTTT.

The chain couples TRBV7-8 to TRBJ1-5; D is uncertain. Trimming cost V 3 bases and J 4 bases, with 13 bases left between them. The germline V gene has CDR1 SGHVS and CDR2 FQNEAQ. The CDR3 is 15 amino acids. CDR3 protein: CASSFLIGPNQPQHF. CDR3 DNA: TGTGCCAGCAGCTTTCTAATCGGGCCTAATCAGCCCCAGCATTTT.